The clone carrying this T cell receptor (beta chain) was seen at least ten times. The CDR3 loop spans 15 amino acids. CDR1 is SQVTM, CDR2 ANQGSEA, per germline. V was pared by 0 bases and J by 5 bases, with 8 bases of the junction left unmatched. The entry originates in a study of T cells after yellow fever vaccination. TCRdb re-called the 5' RACE reads with MiXCR, one entry per CDR3 protein. Here the sample spans around 590,000 distinct CDR3 sequences, over 9% being singletons. The sequence derives from a man aged 25 to 40 who received the YFV17D yellow fever vaccine. The sample in question was PBMCs, obtained on the day of the yellow fever booster vaccination. The chain joins TRBV29-1 to TRBJ2-3, with TRBD1 matching 7 bases. CDR3: CSVEDLQGRIDTQYF. The CDR3 DNA is TGCAGCGTTGAAGACCTACAGGGGAGAATAGATACGCAGTATTTT.